Each of the 10 T cell receptor beta chains below was sequenced from the same sample in a study of OX40 agonist ivuxolimab in advanced cancers. Repertoires were generated with immunoSEQ multiplex PCR, while TCRdb's copy carries only in-frame clones and drops some. The table records tens of thousands of clones, about 87% of them present only once. The sequencing used CD4+ or CD8+ T cells sorted from blood, collected in a trial of the OX40 agonist ivuxolimab. Receptors were obtained from an adult with an advanced solid tumor such as melanoma, head and neck, liver or kidney cancer.

The rearrangement links TRBV7-9 to TRBJ2-1; 9 bases line up with TRBD1. Germline CDR1 reads SEHNR; CDR2 reads FQNEAQ (reference sequence). J gave up 13 bases and V 3 bases, and 10 bases lay outside the gene matches. This CDR3 is 14 amino acids long. CDR3 DNA sequence: TGTGCCAGCAGCTTTGACAGGGGGAAGGATCCCCAGTTCTTC. This translates into CASSFDRGKDPQFF.

This rearrangement joins TRBV4-3 to TRBJ2-7, with D tentatively TRBD1 (6 bases). Trimming removed 1 base from V and 1 base from J, with 8 bases in between. The CDR3 is made up of 14 amino acids. Germline assignment: CDR1 LGHNA and CDR2 YSLEER. CDR3 residues: CASSQAGHSYEQYF. DNA for the CDR3: TGCGCCAGCAGCCAAGCGGGACATTCCTACGAGCAGTACTTC.

The chain is built from TRBV10-2 and TRBJ2-7, with 11 bases aligning to TRBD1. V shed 8 bases, J shed 7 bases, and the junction held 16 bases outside the gene matches. This CDR3 is 16 amino acids long. CDR1 is WSHSY and CDR2 is SAAADI in the germline V gene. CDR3 coding DNA: TGCGCCAGCCCCCGCTCGGACAGGGGGCGCTCCTTAGAGCAGTACGTC. Translation: CASPRSDRGRSLEQYV.

The V and J genes are TRBV5-4 and TRBJ2-1; D is uncertain. The CDR3 is made up of 11 amino acids. Between the trimmed V and J ends, which lost 0 bases and 8 bases, there was a span of 3 bases. The germline CDR1 and CDR2 sequences are SGHNT and YYREEE (reference sequence). For the CDR3, the DNA is TGTGCCAGCAGCTTGGCTTATGAGCAGTTCTTC. Residues: CASSLAYEQFF.

V and J are TRBV5-1 and TRBJ2-2, with D unclear. The length of the CDR3 is 15 residues. Germline V gene lookup returns CDR1 SGHRS and CDR2 YFSETQ. Trimming took off 0 bases at V and 0 bases at J, with 6 bases between the two ends. The CDR3 spells CASSLGPANTGELFF. The CDR3 region has the DNA TGCGCCAGCAGCTTGGGGCCGGCGAACACCGGGGAGCTGTTTTTT.

There are a few counts of this clone. J is TRBJ2-7 and V is TRBV28; D unclear. V lost 1 base and J lost 0, with 13 bases in between. CDR1 and CDR2 from the germline V gene are MDHEN and SYDVKM. The CDR3 runs to 16 residues. The CDR3 is CASSLYDTVSSYEQYF. The CDR3 DNA reads TGTGCCAGCAGTTTATATGACACAGTGAGCTCCTACGAGCAGTACTTC.

V gene TRBV11-3 combines with J gene TRBJ2-1; no clear D gene. Trimming shortened V by 4 bases and J by 0 bases, and 7 bases separated the two germline ends. The CDR3 is made up of 14 amino acids. The germline gives CDR1 SGHNT, CDR2 YENEEA. CDR3 in DNA: TGTGCCAGCAGCTCCTCACCCTCCTACAATGAGCAGTTCTTC. Amino acids: CASSSSPSYNEQFF. The entire variable domain, with the rest obtained from reference TRBV11-3 and TRBJ2-1, is as follows: EAGVVQSPRYKIIEKKQPVAFWCNPISGHNTLYWYLQNLGQGPELLIRYENEEAVDDSQLPKDRFSAERLKGVDSTLKIQPAELGDSAVYLCASSSSPSYNEQFFGPGTRLTVL.

The chain links TRBV6-5 to TRBJ1-1, with TRBD1 matching 7 bases. J gave up 3 bases and V 2 bases, and 9 bases lay outside the gene matches. Germline V CDR1 and CDR2: MNHEY, SVGAGI. CDR3 length: 16 residues. The CDR3 bases are TGTGCCAGCAGTTACGAGGAGGGGGCTGTGGACACTGAAGCTTTCTTT. Translated: CASSYEEGAVDTEAFF.

V and J are TRBV4-1 and TRBJ2-1; D assignment may be TRBD1 or TRBD2 (5 bases each). Germline CDR1 and CDR2: MGHRA and YSYEKL. Trimming pared 4 bases from V and 3 bases from J, leaving 13 bases between. CDR3 size: 15 residues. CDR3 nucleotides: TGCGCCAGCAGCCCCACCGGGGCCAACTACAATGAGCAGTTCTTC. As protein: CASSPTGANYNEQFF.

The rearrangement uses TRBV27 and TRBJ2-1; 9 nucleotides agree with TRBD2. CDR3 length equals 18 residues. CDR1 and CDR2 (germline): MNHEY, SMNVEV (reference sequence). The trim removed 4 bases at V and 8 bases at J, leaving 18 bases unmatched. The CDR3 sequence is CASSSRLAGKVTFDEQFF. The DNA of the CDR3 is TGTGCCAGCAGTTCAAGGCTAGCGGGAAAAGTGACTTTTGATGAGCAGTTCTTC.